One and the same sample provided the 10 T cell receptor beta chains below, sequenced in a study of OX40 agonist ivuxolimab in advanced cancers. TCRdb's table, derived via immunoSEQ multiplex PCR, lists solely in-frame clones and lacks some. The table has about 150,000 clones, under 95% seen once; the top ten hold about 0.33%. The material was CD4+ or CD8+ T cells sorted from blood, obtained in a trial of the OX40 agonist ivuxolimab. The receptor set was obtained from an adult with an advanced solid tumor such as melanoma, head and neck, liver or kidney cancer.

This clone was recorded once. The genes are TRBV6-5 and TRBJ2-1; 9 positions match TRBD2. The germline CDR1 and CDR2 sequences are MNHEY and SVGAGI. The CDR3 is made up of 15 amino acids. Unmatched junction bases numbered 4, after V lost 5 bases and J lost 2 bases. CDR3 amino acids: CASSPSGATYNEQFF. The DNA of the CDR3 is TGTGCCAGCAGTCCTAGCGGGGCGACCTACAATGAGCAGTTCTTC.

The chain carries TRBV6-1 and TRBJ1-1; D gene uncertain. The CDR3 sequence is 14 residues long. The V end was cut by 7 bases, the J end by 0 bases, with 12 bases between. Per the germline V gene, CDR1 is MNHNS and CDR2 is SASEGT. The CDR3: CASTQLFLNTEAFF. DNA for the CDR3: TGTGCCAGCACTCAACTCTTTTTGAACACTGAAGCTTTCTTT.

This chain uses TRBV4-1 with TRBJ2-7, with D perhaps matching TRBD1 (6 bases). The CDR3 runs to 16 residues. Germline-derived CDR1 and CDR2 are MGHRA and YSYEKL. V was pared by 0 bases and J by 5 bases, with 17 bases between. DNA for the CDR3: TGCGCCAGCAGCCAAGATAGGGGGACAAGGGCCGACGAGCAGTACTTC. The encoded protein is CASSQDRGTRADEQYF.

This clone occurred once. One end of the junction fails to match germline, which may point to a read error. V and J are TRBV15 and TRBJ2-7; the D call may be TRBD1 or TRBD2 (5 bases each). Per germline, CDR1 LNHNV and CDR2 YYDKDF (reference sequence). The CDR3 consists of 12 residues. The CDR3 DNA sequence: TGTGCCACCAGCAGAGATTGGTCGGGACCTAACTTC. It is translated as CATSRDWSGPNF.

V is TRBV2 and J is TRBJ1-1; weak D call: TRBD1 (5 bases). Germline CDR1 SNHLY, CDR2 FYNNEI. The CDR3 sequence is 15 residues long. With 4 bases removed from V and 6 bases from J, the gap between germline ends came to 18 bases. As DNA, the CDR3 is TGTGCCAGCAGTGGGGGGAACGGCCGCGTCGCTGAAGCTTTCTTT. Protein sequence: CASSGGNGRVAEAFF.

The V gene is TRBV19, the J gene TRBJ1-1, with unresolved D. The CDR3 extends over 15 amino acids. CDR1 and CDR2 from the germline V gene are LNHDA and SQIVND (reference sequence). The V gene lost 2 bases and the J gene lost 1 base, with 11 bases spanning the gap. The CDR3 here is CASSIPLRPNTEAFF. The CDR3 region has the DNA TGTGCCAGTAGTATACCCCTTCGACCGAACACTGAAGCTTTCTTT.

The CDR3, as DNA: TGTGCCATCAGTTCACGTAACTATGGCTACACCTTC. Protein product: CAISSRNYGYTF. The chain is built from TRBV10-3 and TRBJ1-2, with D uncertain. From germline, CDR1 is ENHRY and CDR2 SYGVKD. The V and J ends lost 5 bases and 1 base respectively, with 5 bases between them. The CDR3 loop spans 12 amino acids.

The chain uses TRBV9 and TRBJ1-3, with D possibly matching TRBD1 (6 bases). The CDR3 is 15 amino acids. Trimming removed 0 bases at V and 8 bases at J, with 15 bases between. The germline gives CDR1 SGDLS, CDR2 YYNGEE. Here the CDR3 DNA reads TGTGCCAGCAGCGTAGTAGGGGGACCGGGGGACACCATATATTTT. Amino acid sequence: CASSVVGGPGDTIYF.

The V gene is TRBV5-4, the J gene TRBJ1-2; TRBD1 is a possible D gene (6 bases). The V end was cut by 4 bases, the J end by 0 bases, with 13 bases between. This CDR3 has 15 amino acids. Germline CDR1 reads SGHNT; CDR2 reads YYREEE (reference sequence). DNA for the CDR3: TGTGCCAGCAGCGAACGGGACATAGCTAACTATGGCTACACCTTC. Translating it yields CASSERDIANYGYTF.

This rearrangement joins TRBV5-1 to TRBJ2-5; 7 bases map to TRBD2. Germline trimming cut 6 bases from V and 5 bases from J; bases unmatched to any gene: 16. This CDR3 is 16 amino acids long. Germline V gene sequence: CDR1 SGHRS, CDR2 YFSETQ. Here the CDR3 DNA reads TGCGCCAGCAATGGTAAGGGAGCGGGATGGCGGGAGACCCAGTACTTC. This translates into CASNGKGAGWRETQYF.